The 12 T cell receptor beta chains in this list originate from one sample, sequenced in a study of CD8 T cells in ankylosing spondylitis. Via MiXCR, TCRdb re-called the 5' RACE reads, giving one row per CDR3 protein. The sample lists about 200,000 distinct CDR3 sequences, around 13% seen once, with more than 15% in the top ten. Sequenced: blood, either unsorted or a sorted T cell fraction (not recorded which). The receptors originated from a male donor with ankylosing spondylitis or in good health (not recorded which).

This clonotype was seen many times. This chain's CDR3 is CASSQSTSREQFF. The CDR3, as DNA: TGCGCCAGCAGCCAGTCTACTAGCCGGGAGCAGTTCTTC. V gene TRBV4-1 combines with J gene TRBJ2-1, with D perhaps TRBD2 (6 bases). CDR3 length: 13 amino acids. The germline gives CDR1 MGHRA, CDR2 YSYEKL. Between the trimmed V and J ends, which lost 3 bases and 10 bases, there was a span of 13 bases.

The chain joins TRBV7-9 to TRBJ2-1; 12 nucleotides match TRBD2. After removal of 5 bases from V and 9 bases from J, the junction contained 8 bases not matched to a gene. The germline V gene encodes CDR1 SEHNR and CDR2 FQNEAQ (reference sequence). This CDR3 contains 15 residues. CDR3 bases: TGTGCCAGCAGCCCCCGGACTAGCGGGACAATTGAGCAGTTCTTC. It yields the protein CASSPRTSGTIEQFF. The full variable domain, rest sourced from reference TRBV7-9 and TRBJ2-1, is DTGVSQNPRHKITKRGQNVTFRCDPISEHNRLYWYRQTLGQGPEFLTYFQNEAQLEKSRLLSDRFSAERPKGSFSTLEIQRTEQGDSAMYLCASSPRTSGTIEQFFGPGTRLTVL.

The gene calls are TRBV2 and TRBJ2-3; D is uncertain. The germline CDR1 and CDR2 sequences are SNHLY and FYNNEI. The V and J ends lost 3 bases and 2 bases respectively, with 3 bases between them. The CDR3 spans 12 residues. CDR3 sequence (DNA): TGTGCCAGCAGTGACCCCACAGATACGCAGTATTTT. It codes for CASSDPTDTQYF. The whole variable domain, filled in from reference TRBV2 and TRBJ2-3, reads EPEVTQTPSHQVTQMGQEVILRCVPISNHLYFYWYRQILGQKVEFLVSFYNNEISEKSEIFDDQFSVERPDGSNFTLKIRSTKLEDSAMYFCASSDPTDTQYFGPGTRLTVL.

The CDR3 region has the DNA TGCGCCAGCAGCCCCGGGGACAGAGATAATTCACCCCTCCACTTT. It is translated as CASSPGDRDNSPLHF. V usage is TRBV5-1 and J usage is TRBJ1-6, with 7 bases lining up with TRBD1. The CDR3 has 15 residues. Germline CDR1 and CDR2: SGHRS and YFSETQ. After removal of 4 bases from V and 5 bases from J, the junction contained 6 bases not matched to a gene.

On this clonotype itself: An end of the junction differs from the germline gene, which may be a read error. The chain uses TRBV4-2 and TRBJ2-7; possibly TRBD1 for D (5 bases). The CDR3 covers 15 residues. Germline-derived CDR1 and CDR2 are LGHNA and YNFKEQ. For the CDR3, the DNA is TGTGCCAGCCGCCAAGATCAGGGATTTTCAGACGAGCAGTACTTC. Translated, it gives CASRQDQGFSDEQYF.

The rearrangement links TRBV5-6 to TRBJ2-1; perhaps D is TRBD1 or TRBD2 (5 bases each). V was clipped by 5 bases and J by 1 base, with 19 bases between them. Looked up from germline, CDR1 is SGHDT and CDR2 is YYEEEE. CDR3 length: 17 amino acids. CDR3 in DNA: TGTGCCAGCAGTTCCGTCCCGGGGACCTCTTCCTACAATGAGCAGTTCTTC. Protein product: CASSSVPGTSSYNEQFF.

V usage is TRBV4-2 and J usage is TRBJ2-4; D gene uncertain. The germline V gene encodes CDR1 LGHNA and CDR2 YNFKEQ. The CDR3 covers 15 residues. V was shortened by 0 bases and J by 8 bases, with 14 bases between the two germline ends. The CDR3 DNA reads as TGTGCCAGCAGCCAAGAAGGCCCCACAGATGACATTCAGTACTTC. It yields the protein CASSQEGPTDDIQYF.

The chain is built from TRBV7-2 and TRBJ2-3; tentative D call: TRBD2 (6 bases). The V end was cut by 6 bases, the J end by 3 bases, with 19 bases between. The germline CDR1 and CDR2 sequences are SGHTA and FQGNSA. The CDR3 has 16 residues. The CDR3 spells CASSWERRAWTDTQYF. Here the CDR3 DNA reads TGTGCCAGCAGTTGGGAGCGGAGGGCCTGGACAGATACGCAGTATTTT.

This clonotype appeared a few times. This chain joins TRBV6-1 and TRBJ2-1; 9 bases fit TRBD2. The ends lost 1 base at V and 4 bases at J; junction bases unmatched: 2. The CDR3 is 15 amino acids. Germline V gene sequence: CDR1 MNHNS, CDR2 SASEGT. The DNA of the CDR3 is TGTGCCAGCAGTGAAGAGCGGGGGGCGTACAATGAGCAGTTCTTC. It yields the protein CASSEERGAYNEQFF.

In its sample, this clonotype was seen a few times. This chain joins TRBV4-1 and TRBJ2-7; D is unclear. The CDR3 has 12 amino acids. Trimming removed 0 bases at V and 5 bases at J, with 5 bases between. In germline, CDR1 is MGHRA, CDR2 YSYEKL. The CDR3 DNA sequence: TGCGCCAGCAGCCAAGATACGGACGAGCAGTACTTC. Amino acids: CASSQDTDEQYF.

The CDR3 DNA is TGTGCCATCATGCGGGAGGGAGGGACCCAGTACTTC. Translated: CAIMREGGTQYF. This rearrangement joins TRBV10-3 to TRBJ2-5; 9 positions agree with TRBD2. Germline CDR1 ENHRY, CDR2 SYGVKD. V lost 7 bases, J lost 7 bases, and 4 bases stayed unmatched. This CDR3 is 12 amino acids long.

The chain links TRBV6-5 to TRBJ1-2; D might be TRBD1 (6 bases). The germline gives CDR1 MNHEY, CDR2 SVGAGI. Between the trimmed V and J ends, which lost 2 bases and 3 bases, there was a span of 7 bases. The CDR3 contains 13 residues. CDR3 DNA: TGTGCCAGCAGTTACCCAGGGGACTATGGCTACACCTTC. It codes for CASSYPGDYGYTF.